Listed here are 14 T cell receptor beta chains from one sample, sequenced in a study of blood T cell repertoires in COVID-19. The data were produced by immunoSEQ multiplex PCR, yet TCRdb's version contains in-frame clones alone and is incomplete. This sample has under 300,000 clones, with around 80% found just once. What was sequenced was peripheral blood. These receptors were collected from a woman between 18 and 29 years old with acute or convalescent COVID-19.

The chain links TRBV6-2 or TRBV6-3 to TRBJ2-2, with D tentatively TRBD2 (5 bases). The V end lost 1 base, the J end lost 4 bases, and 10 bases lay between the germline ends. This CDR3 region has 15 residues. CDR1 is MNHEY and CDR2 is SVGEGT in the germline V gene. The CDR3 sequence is CASSYWGVVTGELFF. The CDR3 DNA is TGTGCCAGCAGTTACTGGGGAGTGGTCACCGGGGAGCTGTTTTTT.

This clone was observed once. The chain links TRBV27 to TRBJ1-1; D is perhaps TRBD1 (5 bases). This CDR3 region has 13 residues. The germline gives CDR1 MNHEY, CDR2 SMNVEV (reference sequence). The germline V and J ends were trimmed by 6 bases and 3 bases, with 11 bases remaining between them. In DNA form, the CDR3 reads TGTGCCAGCAGCTTGACAGTTGACACTGAAGCTTTCTTT. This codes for CASSLTVDTEAFF.

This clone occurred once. CDR3 protein: CAFGGLLGEKLFF. DNA for the CDR3: TGTGCCTTCGGGGGGCTCCTCGGGGAAAAACTGTTTTTT. This chain joins TRBV30 and TRBJ1-4; D may be TRBD1 (6 bases). V dropped 7 bases and J dropped 8 bases, with 17 bases sitting between them. Germline V gene sequence: CDR1 GTSNPN, CDR2 SVGIG (reference sequence). The CDR3 consists of 13 residues.

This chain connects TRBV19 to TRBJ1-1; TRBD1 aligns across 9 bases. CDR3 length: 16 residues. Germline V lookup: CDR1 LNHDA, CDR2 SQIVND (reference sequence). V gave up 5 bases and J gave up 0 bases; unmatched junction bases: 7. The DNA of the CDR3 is TGTGCCAGTAGTTCAAGCTGGACAGGGGTGAACACTGAAGCTTTCTTT. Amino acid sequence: CASSSSWTGVNTEAFF. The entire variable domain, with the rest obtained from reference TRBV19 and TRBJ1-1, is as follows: DGGITQSPKYLFRKEGQNVTLSCEQNLNHDAMYWYRQDPGQGLRLIYYSQIVNDFQKGDIAEGYSVSREKKESFPLTVTSAQKNPTAFYLCASSSSWTGVNTEAFFGQGTRLTVV.

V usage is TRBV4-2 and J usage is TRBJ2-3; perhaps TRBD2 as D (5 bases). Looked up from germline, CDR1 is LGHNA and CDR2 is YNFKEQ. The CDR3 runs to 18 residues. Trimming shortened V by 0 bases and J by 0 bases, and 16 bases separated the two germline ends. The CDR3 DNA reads TGTGCCAGCAGCCAAGATGGGGAGTTGGGTCGTAGCACAGATACGCAGTATTTT. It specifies CASSQDGELGRSTDTQYF.

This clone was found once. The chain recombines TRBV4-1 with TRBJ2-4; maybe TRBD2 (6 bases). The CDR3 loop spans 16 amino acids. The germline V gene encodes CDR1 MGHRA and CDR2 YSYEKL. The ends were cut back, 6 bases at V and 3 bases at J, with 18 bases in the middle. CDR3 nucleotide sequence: TGCGCCAGCAGGCGGGGCGAGGGCGACGGCAAAAACATTCAGTACTTC. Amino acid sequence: CASRRGEGDGKNIQYF.

For the CDR3, the DNA is TGTGCCAGCAGTTCACCTAGCGGGAGTGATACGCAGTATTTT. It encodes CASSSPSGSDTQYF. The rearrangement joins TRBV28 to TRBJ2-3; 10 nucleotides line up with TRBD2. The CDR3 is 14 amino acids. Per the germline V gene, CDR1 is MDHEN and CDR2 is SYDVKM. J was trimmed by 6 bases and V by 4 bases; bases with no gene match: 4. Based on the CDR3 plus reference TRBV28 and TRBJ2-3, the full variable domain is DVKVTQSSRYLVKRTGEKVFLECVQDMDHENMFWYRQDPGLGLRLIYFSYDVKMKEKGDIPEGYSVSREKKERFSLILESASTNQTSMYLCASSSPSGSDTQYFGPGTRLTVL.

The CDR3 loop is CASSQGTGDPYEQYF. CDR3 coding DNA: TGCGCCAGCAGCCAAGGGACAGGGGATCCCTACGAGCAGTACTTC. The V and J genes are TRBV4-3 and TRBJ2-7; 9 bases are shared with TRBD1. The J segment lost 2 bases and the V segment lost 1 base, leaving 3 bases of the junction unmatched. CDR1 is LGHNA, CDR2 YSLEER, per germline. This CDR3 has 15 amino acids.

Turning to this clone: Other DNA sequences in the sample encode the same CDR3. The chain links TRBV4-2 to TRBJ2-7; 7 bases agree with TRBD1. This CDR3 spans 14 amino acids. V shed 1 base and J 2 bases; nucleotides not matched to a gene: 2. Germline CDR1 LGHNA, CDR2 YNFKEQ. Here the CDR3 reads CASSQGQGAYEQYF. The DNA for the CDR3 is TGTGCCAGCAGCCAAGGCCAGGGGGCCTACGAGCAGTACTTC.

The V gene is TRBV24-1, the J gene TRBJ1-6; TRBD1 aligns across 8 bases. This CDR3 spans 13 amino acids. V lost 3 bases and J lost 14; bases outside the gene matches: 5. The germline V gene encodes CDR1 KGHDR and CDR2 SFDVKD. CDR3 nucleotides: TGTGCCACCAGTGATGTGTCAGGGGGCACCCTCCACTTT. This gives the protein CATSDVSGGTLHF.

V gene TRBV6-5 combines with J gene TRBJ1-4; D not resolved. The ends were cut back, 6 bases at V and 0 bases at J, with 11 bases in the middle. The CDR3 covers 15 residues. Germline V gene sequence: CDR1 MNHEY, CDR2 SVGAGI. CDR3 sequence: CASSPLLPTNEKLFF. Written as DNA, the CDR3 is TGTGCCAGCAGCCCCTTACTGCCAACTAATGAAAAACTGTTTTTT.

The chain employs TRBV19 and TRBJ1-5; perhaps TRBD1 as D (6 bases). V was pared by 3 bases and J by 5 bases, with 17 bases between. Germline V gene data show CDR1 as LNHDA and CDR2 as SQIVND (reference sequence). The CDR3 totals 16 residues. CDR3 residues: CASSIVNHRADQPQHF. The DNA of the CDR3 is TGTGCCAGTAGTATCGTCAACCACAGGGCTGATCAGCCCCAGCATTTT.

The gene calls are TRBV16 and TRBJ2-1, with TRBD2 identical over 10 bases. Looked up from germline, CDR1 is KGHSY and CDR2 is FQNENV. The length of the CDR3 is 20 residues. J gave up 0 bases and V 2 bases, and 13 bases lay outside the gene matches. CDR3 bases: TGTGCCAGCAGCCAAGATTATAAACTAGCGGGACAGAGCTCCTACAATGAGCAGTTCTTC. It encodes CASSQDYKLAGQSSYNEQFF.

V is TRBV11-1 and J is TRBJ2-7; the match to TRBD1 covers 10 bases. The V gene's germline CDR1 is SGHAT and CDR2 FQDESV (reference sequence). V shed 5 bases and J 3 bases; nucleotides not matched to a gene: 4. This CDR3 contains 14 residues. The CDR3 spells CASSPRDRGYEQYF. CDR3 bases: TGTGCCAGCAGCCCCCGGGACAGGGGCTACGAGCAGTACTTC.